The 8 T cell receptor beta chains below were found in one sample sequenced in a study of blood T cell repertoires in COVID-19. Produced via immunoSEQ multiplex PCR; TCRdb's table is partial and in-frame only. The data show approximately 240,000 clones, roughly 80% seen once. The sequencing input was peripheral blood. These receptors originate from a woman aged 55-69 years with active or convalescent COVID-19.

Only one count was recorded for this clone. The V gene is TRBV5-1, the J gene TRBJ2-4, with a weak D call TRBD2 (6 bases). Germline loops: CDR1 SGHRS, CDR2 YFSETQ. V dropped 1 base and J dropped 0 bases, with 11 bases sitting between them. The CDR3 is 16 amino acids. The CDR3 reads CASSLLPGVAKNIQYF. CDR3 DNA sequence: TGCGCCAGCAGCTTGCTCCCGGGGGTAGCCAAAAACATTCAGTACTTC.

This rearrangement joins TRBV27 to TRBJ2-2, with 8 bases that match TRBD1. The germline V gene encodes CDR1 MNHEY and CDR2 SMNVEV (reference sequence). V lost 6 bases and J lost 7; bases outside the gene matches: 10. The CDR3 totals 15 residues. CDR3 sequence (DNA): TGTGCCAGCAGCAACCACAGGGGGTGGGACGGGGAGCTGTTTTTT. As protein: CASSNHRGWDGELFF.

The chain joins TRBV3-1 (or the pseudogene TRBV3-2) to TRBJ2-3; TRBD2 aligns across 12 bases. Germline V CDR1 and CDR2: LGHDT, YNNKEL (reference sequence). V was pared by 4 bases and J by 6 bases, with 8 bases of the junction left unmatched. The CDR3 spans 16 residues. Here the CDR3 DNA reads TGTGCCAGCAGCCCACCACTAGCGGGGGGCCGGGATACGCAGTATTTT. Amino acids: CASSPPLAGGRDTQYF.

The V call is TRBV3-1 (or the pseudogene TRBV3-2), the J call TRBJ2-7; D is perhaps TRBD2 (5 bases). Trimming took 4 bases from V and 2 from J, leaving 15 bases between them. The CDR3 extends over 15 amino acids. From germline, CDR1 is LGHDT and CDR2 YNNKEL (reference sequence). The CDR3 loop reads CASSRVRGSAYEQYF. CDR3 nucleotide sequence: TGTGCCAGCAGCCGGGTTCGTGGGAGCGCCTACGAGCAGTACTTC.

V gene TRBV6-1 combines with J gene TRBJ2-1; possibly TRBD2 for D (6 bases). Germline V gives CDR1 MNHNS, CDR2 SASEGT. The CDR3 extends over 16 amino acids. The V and J ends lost 3 bases and 13 bases respectively, with 25 bases between them. The CDR3 reads CASSEPTDIGTPAQFF. The CDR3 DNA sequence: TGTGCCAGCAGTGAGCCGACCGATATAGGGACTCCTGCACAGTTCTTC.

The chain carries TRBV4-1 and TRBJ2-1; 12 nucleotides line up with TRBD2. Germline V gene data show CDR1 as MGHRA and CDR2 as YSYEKL. The CDR3 sequence is 15 residues long. The V and J ends lost 4 bases and 7 bases, in that order; junction bases with no gene match: 5. The CDR3 nucleotides read TGCGCCAGCAGCCCAGGACTAGCGGGGCGAAATGAGCAGTTCTTC. Protein product: CASSPGLAGRNEQFF.

The chain has TRBV6-5 and TRBJ1-5; no clear D. The CDR3 runs 15 residues. Per the germline V gene, CDR1 is MNHEY and CDR2 is SVGAGI. Trimming removed 5 bases from V and 3 bases from J, with 14 bases in between. CDR3: CASSRSPANNQPQHF. CDR3 in DNA: TGTGCCAGCAGTAGGAGTCCGGCAAACAATCAGCCCCAGCATTTT.

The rearrangement uses TRBV7-8 and TRBJ2-1; 8 bases match TRBD2. J was trimmed by 7 bases and V by 2 bases; bases with no gene match: 4. CDR3 length equals 14 residues. CDR1 and CDR2 from the germline V gene are SGHVS and FQNEAQ. The CDR3 DNA reads TGTGCCAGCAGCTTACGGGGGGGCCAGAATGAGCAGTTCTTC. Its translation is CASSLRGGQNEQFF. The variable domain in full, with the rest retrieved from reference TRBV7-8 and TRBJ2-1, is GAGVSQSPRYKVAKRGQDVALRCDPISGHVSLFWYQQALGQGPEFLTYFQNEAQLDKSGLPSDRFFAERPEGSVSTLKIQRTQQEDSAVYLCASSLRGGQNEQFFGPGTRLTVL.